Following are 7 T cell receptor beta chains from one sample sequenced in a study of shared clonotypes between healthy human individuals. Libraries were prepared by immunoSEQ multiplex PCR; TCRdb keeps only in-frame clonotypes and omits some of them. The table records 2.3 million or so clones, 80% to 95% of them present only once. The sample taken for sequencing was naive CD4+ T cells from PBMCs. Indicated subset: CD45RA+ positively selected. The receptors derive from a man aged 18 to 30 in good health. Some clones in this sample may be carry-over from other donors' samples.

This clone was detected a few times. The chain employs TRBV6-6 and TRBJ1-5; D is ambiguous. CDR3 length: 13 residues. V lost 0 bases to trimming and J lost 11 bases, with 11 bases between them. Germline CDR1 and CDR2: MNHNY and SVGAGI (reference sequence). As DNA, the CDR3 is TGTGCCAGCAGTTACTCGAGTGGTCCGTCCCAGCATTTT. Its protein product is CASSYSSGPSQHF.

The DNA of the CDR3 is TGTGCCAGCAGCTTAATTGAAGGGGCCAACGTCCTGACTTTC. Translation: CASSLIEGANVLTF. The rearrangement joins TRBV7-2 to TRBJ2-6; D is unresolved. The CDR3 contains 14 residues. Trimming took 2 bases from V and 4 from J, leaving 6 bases between them. Germline values: CDR1 SGHTA, CDR2 FQGNSA.

This clone was counted a single time. The CDR3 spells CASSLGGARKISYEQYF. CDR3 coding DNA: TGTGCCAGCAGTTTAGGGGGGGCCAGGAAGATTTCCTACGAGCAGTACTTC. The rearrangement uses TRBV28 and TRBJ2-7, with a weak D call TRBD2 (7 bases). From germline, CDR1 is MDHEN and CDR2 SYDVKM. Trimming shortened V by 2 bases and J by 1 base, and 18 bases separated the two germline ends. The CDR3 is made up of 17 amino acids.

The chain uses TRBV11-2 and TRBJ1-5; tentative D call: TRBD1 (6 bases). The V gene lost 5 bases and the J gene lost 7 bases, with 18 bases spanning the gap. The germline CDR1 and CDR2 sequences are SGHAT and FQNNGV. This CDR3 is 15 amino acids long. CDR3 bases: TGTGCCAGCAGCACAAGTCCAGGGGAGGGCCAGCCCCAGCATTTT. Protein product: CASSTSPGEGQPQHF.

The V gene is TRBV5-4, the J gene TRBJ1-1; D is unclear. V shed 4 bases and J shed 0 bases, with 10 bases lying between them. The CDR3 has 14 amino acids. Germline CDR1 reads SGHNT; CDR2 reads YYREEE (reference sequence). CDR3 sequence reads: CASSPRTVNTEAFF. For the CDR3, the DNA is TGTGCCAGCAGCCCCAGGACGGTGAACACTGAAGCTTTCTTT. Complete variable domain (other parts from reference TRBV5-4 and TRBJ1-1): ETGVTQSPTHLIKTRGQQVTLRCSSQSGHNTVSWYQQALGQGPQFIFQYYREEENGRGNFPPRFSGLQFPNYSSELNVNALELDDSALYLCASSPRTVNTEAFFGQGTRLTVV.

This chain uses TRBV11-3 with TRBJ2-3; 8 nucleotides agree with TRBD1. The CDR3 is made up of 17 amino acids. After removal of 3 bases from V and 0 bases from J, the junction contained 8 bases not matched to a gene. Germline V lookup: CDR1 SGHNT, CDR2 YENEEA. The CDR3 loop is CASSFGVNRGSTDTQYF. The CDR3 coding sequence is TGTGCCAGCAGCTTCGGGGTCAACAGGGGGAGCACAGATACGCAGTATTTT. Together with reference TRBV11-3 and TRBJ2-3, the CDR3 gives the full variable domain: EAGVVQSPRYKIIEKKQPVAFWCNPISGHNTLYWYLQNLGQGPELLIRYENEEAVDDSQLPKDRFSAERLKGVDSTLKIQPAELGDSAVYLCASSFGVNRGSTDTQYFGPGTRLTVL.

As regards this clone: In the same sample, other DNA sequences code for this CDR3. The chain carries TRBV18 and TRBJ2-6; D unresolved. The CDR3 sequence is 14 residues long. Germline values: CDR1 KGHSH, CDR2 LQKENI. V was pared by 4 bases and J by 0 bases, with 4 bases between. CDR3 sequence: CASSLDSGANVLTF. The CDR3 DNA reads as TGTGCCAGCTCACTGGACTCTGGGGCCAACGTCCTGACTTTC.